One T cell receptor (beta chain) is described in this entry. Its antigen is currently unknown. With iRepertoire HTBI primers and Arm-PCR of CDR3 regions, TCR beta libraries were built. TCRdb fed the multiplex PCR reads into MiXCR, producing one record per CDR3 protein. The table lists 400,000 to 500,000 distinct CDR3 sequences, roughly 23% of them singletons. These data come from a study of regulatory T cells in long-lasting Graves disease. Findings of the study overall: Sharing of public clonotypes was greater in persistent patients (under 3,000) than in new patients (about 970). Newly diagnosed disease favored TRBV20-1 and TRBJ2-1 over persistent disease.

Looked up from germline, CDR1 is MGHDK and CDR2 is SYGVNS. Trimming cost V 7 bases and J 5 bases, with 11 bases left between them. The CDR3 totals 13 residues. Time point specified: persistent/refractory GD, antithyroid drugs over 5 years with positive TRAb. The TCR library was prepared using RNA isolated from PBMCs. A peripheral blood sample, 7 to 9.5 milliliters in volume, was drawn into EDTA tubes. The chain couples TRBV25-1 to TRBJ2-2; D unclear. The sequencing here drew on peripheral blood mononuclear cells (PBMCs), taken when the disease was refractory, from a patient treated with antithyroid drugs. The receptor's source is a female donor with Graves disease. CDR3: CASTAAVTGELFF. The CDR3 DNA reads TGTGCCAGCACGGCGGCGGTTACCGGGGAGCTGTTTTTT.